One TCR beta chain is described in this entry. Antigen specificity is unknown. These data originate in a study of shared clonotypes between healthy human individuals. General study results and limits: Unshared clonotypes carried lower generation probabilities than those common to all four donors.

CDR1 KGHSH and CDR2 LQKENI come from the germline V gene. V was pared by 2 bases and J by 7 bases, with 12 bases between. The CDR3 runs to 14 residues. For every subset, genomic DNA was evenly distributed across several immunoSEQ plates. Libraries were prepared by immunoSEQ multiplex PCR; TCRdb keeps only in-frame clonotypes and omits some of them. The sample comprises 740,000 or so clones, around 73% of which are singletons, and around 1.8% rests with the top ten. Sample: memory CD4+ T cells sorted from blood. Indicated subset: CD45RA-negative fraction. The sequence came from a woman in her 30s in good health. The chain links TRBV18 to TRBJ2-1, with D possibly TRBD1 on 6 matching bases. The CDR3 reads CASSPSGDGNEQFF. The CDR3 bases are TGTGCCAGCTCACCATCAGGGGACGGGAATGAGCAGTTCTTC.